The 20 T cell receptor beta chains below were found in one sample sequenced in a study of STAT5B mutations in CD4+ large granular lymphocyte leukemia (dated by TCRdb to between 2020 and 2023). Library prep was done by the immunoSEQ multiplex PCR assay. TCRdb carries this immuneACCESS record with in-frame sequences only. Its versions omit some clonotypes, under half of them owing to an unresolved V gene in the studies checked, with the rest unexplained. The sample table shows roughly 30,000 clones, and 65% to 80% are seen once. About 2% of the sample goes to the ten largest clones. The sample consisted of CD4+ T cells from blood buffy coats. The source of these receptors is a human donor in good health.

The table lists this clone with a count of one. The gene calls are TRBV25-1 and TRBJ2-3; TRBD1 agrees at 10 bases. CDR3 length: 16 amino acids. Germline-derived CDR1 and CDR2 are MGHDK and SYGVNS. Losses at the gene ends were 5 bases for V and 0 bases for J; bases not matched to a gene: 5. The CDR3 region has the DNA TGTGCCAGCAGTATACTGGGACAGGGGAGCACAGATACGCAGTATTTT. This gives the protein CASSILGQGSTDTQYF.

J is TRBJ2-5 and V is TRBV4-3, with 10 bases matching TRBD2. Germline CDR1 LGHNA, CDR2 YSLEER. The CDR3 sequence is 19 residues long. With 0 bases clipped from V and 5 bases from J, the junction kept 15 bases outside the gene matches. DNA of the CDR3: TGCGCCAGCAGCCAAGATCTGGTCGGTAGCGGGGGGACGCGGGAGACCCAGTACTTC. Translating gives CASSQDLVGSGGTRETQYF.

Only one count was recorded for this clone. The V and J genes are TRBV20-1 and TRBJ2-7; D may be TRBD2 (7 bases). CDR3 length equals 11 residues. Germline-derived CDR1 and CDR2 are DFQATT and SNEGSKA (reference sequence). Trimming pared 4 bases from V and 6 bases from J, leaving 10 bases between. The CDR3 sequence: CSAIRGGEQYF. The CDR3 region has the DNA TGCAGTGCTATTAGGGGGGGCGAGCAGTACTTC.

The chain has TRBV9 and TRBJ1-1, with a tentative D call TRBD1 (5 bases). Trimming pared 0 bases from V and 5 bases from J, leaving 14 bases between. Germline CDR1 is SGDLS and CDR2 is YYNGEE. CDR3 length: 15 amino acids. The DNA of the CDR3 is TGTGCCAGCAGCGTAGTCGGGGCTGGGAATACTGAAGCTTTCTTT. Protein: CASSVVGAGNTEAFF.

The rearrangement links TRBV29-1 to TRBJ2-1; 13 bases are shared with TRBD2. The CDR3 is 15 amino acids. V gave up 7 bases and J gave up 8 bases; unmatched junction bases: 11. The germline gives CDR1 SQVTM, CDR2 ANQGSEA. CDR3 amino acids: CSGWTSGSVRDEQFF. CDR3 coding DNA: TGCAGCGGGTGGACTAGCGGGAGTGTTCGCGATGAGCAGTTCTTC.

The rearrangement joins TRBV6-5 to TRBJ2-3; TRBD2 aligns across 8 bases. Germline loops: CDR1 MNHEY, CDR2 SVGAGI. CDR3 length equals 16 residues. V dropped 0 bases and J dropped 5; count of bases not matched to a gene: 7. CDR3 sequence (DNA): TGTGCCAGCAGTTACTCGTGGCGGGGGGCCAAAGATACGCAGTATTTT. Its translation: CASSYSWRGAKDTQYF.

This clone was picked up a small number of times. The rearrangement joins TRBV7-3 to TRBJ2-1, with TRBD2 identical over 11 bases. J gave up 7 bases and V 5 bases, and 7 bases lay outside the gene matches. The germline V gene encodes CDR1 SGHTA and CDR2 FQGTGA. The CDR3 covers 15 residues. CDR3 DNA sequence: TGTGCCAGCAGCCTGGGACTAGCGGAAAGAAATGAGCAGTTCTTC. Protein: CASSLGLAERNEQFF.

The rearrangement uses TRBV2 and TRBJ2-7, with D unclear. This CDR3 has 13 amino acids. Germline V gene lookup returns CDR1 SNHLY and CDR2 FYNNEI. With 6 bases removed from V and 3 bases from J, the gap between germline ends came to 12 bases. The CDR3 reads CASSLTPDYEQYF. The CDR3 DNA reads as TGTGCCAGCAGCCTGACACCTGACTACGAGCAGTACTTC.

The chain employs TRBV7-2 and TRBJ2-1, with 9 nucleotides matching TRBD2. Germline V lookup: CDR1 SGHTA, CDR2 FQGNSA. CDR3 length: 15 residues. After removal of 5 bases from V and 4 bases from J, the junction contained 6 bases not matched to a gene. CDR3 protein: CASSAASGAYNEQFF. The CDR3 nucleotides are TGTGCCAGCAGCGCTGCTAGCGGGGCGTACAATGAGCAGTTCTTC. Using reference TRBV7-2 and TRBJ2-1 for the parts outside the CDR3, the full variable domain is GAGVSQSPSNKVTEKGKDVELRCDPISGHTALYWYRQSLGQGLEFLIYFQGNSAPDKSGLPSDRFSAERTGGSVSTLTIQRTQQEDSAVYLCASSAASGAYNEQFFGPGTRLTVL.

The rearrangement joins TRBV5-1 to TRBJ1-3, with D possibly TRBD1 on 6 matching bases. V shed 4 bases and J shed 4 bases, with 12 bases lying between them. The CDR3 is made up of 14 amino acids. Germline V CDR1 and CDR2: SGHRS, YFSETQ. CDR3 sequence (DNA): TGCGCCAGCAGCCTGGACAGCCGCGGAAACACCATATATTTT. This sequence encodes CASSLDSRGNTIYF.

The chain carries TRBV10-3 and TRBJ2-7, with 7 bases lining up with TRBD1. Per the germline V gene, CDR1 is ENHRY and CDR2 is SYGVKD. This CDR3 is 14 amino acids long. J gave up 2 bases and V 10 bases, and 11 bases lay outside the gene matches. In nucleotides, the CDR3 is TGTGCCACCCGTCGGGACAGTAATACCTACGAGCAGTACTTC. Translating gives CATRRDSNTYEQYF.

V usage is TRBV6-1 and J usage is TRBJ2-2, with D unresolved. Germline V lookup: CDR1 MNHNS, CDR2 SASEGT. The CDR3 totals 15 residues. The ends were cut back, 6 bases at V and 5 bases at J, with 16 bases in the middle. DNA for the CDR3: TGTGCCAGCAGGCCTTGGTCGGTGGGGACCGGGGAGCTGTTTTTT. Protein sequence: CASRPWSVGTGELFF.

The rearrangement uses TRBV18 and TRBJ1-1; 7 bases agree with TRBD1. With V trimmed by 5 bases and J by 0 bases, 15 bases remained unmatched. Germline lookup yields CDR1 KGHSH and CDR2 LQKENI. The CDR3 extends over 18 amino acids. The CDR3 sequence: CASSFNRGARTMNTEAFF. The CDR3 DNA follows: TGTGCCAGCTCATTCAACAGGGGCGCGAGGACTATGAACACTGAAGCTTTCTTT.

As to this clone: This sample includes further DNA sequences coding for the same CDR3. V is TRBV5-1 and J is TRBJ1-1, with D perhaps TRBD1 (6 bases). The V gene lost 0 bases and the J gene lost 1 base, with 7 bases spanning the gap. Germline V gives CDR1 SGHRS, CDR2 YFSETQ. The CDR3 runs 14 residues. The CDR3 reads CASSLGTANTEAFF. The CDR3 DNA follows: TGCGCCAGCAGCTTGGGGACAGCGAACACTGAAGCTTTCTTT.

The chain joins TRBV5-6 to TRBJ1-2; 8 nucleotides line up with TRBD1. Germline V lookup: CDR1 SGHDT, CDR2 YYEEEE. V trimming: 4 bases; J trimming: 2 bases; junction bases outside the gene matches: 19. CDR3 length equals 19 residues. The CDR3 nucleotides are TGTGCCAGCAGCCCCACCAGGTTTATTGGAACAGGGGGAAACTATGGCTACACCTTC. This codes for CASSPTRFIGTGGNYGYTF.

The chain carries TRBV6-6 and TRBJ2-4; maybe TRBD2 (5 bases). The length of the CDR3 is 16 residues. Between the trimmed V and J ends, which lost 3 bases and 0 bases, there was a span of 12 bases. Germline CDR1 MNHNY, CDR2 SVGAGI (reference sequence). The CDR3 spells CASSYSEGLAKNIQYF. CDR3 coding DNA: TGTGCCAGCAGTTATAGTGAGGGCCTAGCCAAAAACATTCAGTACTTC.

This chain joins TRBV19 and TRBJ2-5, with 7 bases aligning to TRBD1. Trimming removed 10 bases from V and 0 bases from J; junction bases left unmatched: 8. The CDR3 length is 14 residues. CDR1 is LNHDA, CDR2 SQIVND, per germline (reference sequence). The CDR3 loop is CATKTGAYQETQYF. The CDR3 DNA reads as TGTGCCACCAAAACAGGGGCCTACCAAGAGACCCAGTACTTC.

The gene calls are TRBV11-1 and TRBJ2-2, with no clear D. V lost 3 bases and J lost 1, with 3 bases in between. Germline values: CDR1 SGHAT, CDR2 FQDESV (reference sequence). This CDR3 is built from 13 residues. The CDR3 DNA reads as TGTGCCAGCAGCTTGGTGAACACCGGGGAGCTGTTTTTT. This sequence encodes CASSLVNTGELFF.

The J gene is TRBJ2-5, the V gene TRBV27; 9 nucleotides align to TRBD2. CDR1 is MNHEY and CDR2 is SMNVEV in the germline V gene (reference sequence). Losses at the gene ends were 6 bases for V and 3 bases for J; bases not matched to a gene: 5. The CDR3 extends over 14 amino acids. CDR3 amino acids: CASSRRGGEETQYF. For the CDR3, the DNA is TGTGCCAGCAGCCGACGCGGGGGGGAAGAGACCCAGTACTTC.

The chain has TRBV6-6 and TRBJ2-1, with TRBD2 matching 7 bases. After removal of 6 bases from V and 8 bases from J, the junction contained 13 bases not matched to a gene. The CDR3 is made up of 15 amino acids. From germline, CDR1 is MNHNY and CDR2 SVGAGI (reference sequence). The CDR3 coding sequence is TGTGCCAGCAGCCCCGGGAGGCAAATCCTCGATGAGCAGTTCTTC. Protein sequence: CASSPGRQILDEQFF.